This T cell receptor beta chain was captured by sequencing in a study of cytomegalovirus exposure and HLA in healthy donors. The germline V gene encodes CDR1 SGHVS and CDR2 FQNEAQ. V shed 5 bases, J shed 4 bases, and the junction held 11 bases outside the gene matches. The CDR3 contains 16 residues. The study ran its PCR with 60 Vbeta and 13 Jbeta primers. Profiled with immunoSEQ multiplex PCR; TCRdb holds only in-frame clones, not every one. The sample table sets out under 200,000 clones. Overall study results and limits: In vitro work confirmed that three CMV-associated chains recognize CMV antigens. Highest at DRB1 and lowest at HLA-C, TCR association rates differed among HLA loci in a later analysis.

Notes on this clone: What it binds is not known.

The gene calls are TRBV7-8 and TRBJ1-2; 9 nucleotides agree with TRBD1. The clonotype comes from a man younger than 40 in good health and CMV-seronegative. Sequenced input: PBMCs. The CDR3, as DNA: TGTGCCAGCAGCCGCACTATGACAGGGGGAGTCTATGGCTACACCTTC. This sequence encodes CASSRTMTGGVYGYTF.